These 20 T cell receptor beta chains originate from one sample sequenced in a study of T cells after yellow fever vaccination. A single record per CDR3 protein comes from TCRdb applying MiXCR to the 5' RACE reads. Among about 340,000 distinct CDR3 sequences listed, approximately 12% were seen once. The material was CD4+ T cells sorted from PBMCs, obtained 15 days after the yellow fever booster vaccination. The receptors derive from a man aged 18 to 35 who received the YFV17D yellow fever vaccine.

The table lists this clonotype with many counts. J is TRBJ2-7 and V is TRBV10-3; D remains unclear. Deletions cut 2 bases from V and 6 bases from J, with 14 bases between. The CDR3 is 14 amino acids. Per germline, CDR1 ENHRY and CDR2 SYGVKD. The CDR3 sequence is CAISERLNPPEQYV. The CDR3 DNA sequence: TGTGCCATCAGTGAGAGACTTAACCCCCCCGAGCAGTACGTC.

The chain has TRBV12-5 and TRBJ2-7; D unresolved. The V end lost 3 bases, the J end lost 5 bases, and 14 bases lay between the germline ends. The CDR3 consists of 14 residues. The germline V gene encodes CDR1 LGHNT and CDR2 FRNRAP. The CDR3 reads CASGFPPGPNEQYF. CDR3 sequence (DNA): TGTGCTAGTGGTTTTCCTCCGGGCCCCAACGAGCAGTACTTC.

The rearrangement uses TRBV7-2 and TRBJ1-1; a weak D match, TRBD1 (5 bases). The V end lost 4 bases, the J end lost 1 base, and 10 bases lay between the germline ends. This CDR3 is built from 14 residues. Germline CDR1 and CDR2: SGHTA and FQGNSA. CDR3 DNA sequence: TGTGCCAGCAGCTCGGGACCGACGAACACTGAAGCTTTCTTT. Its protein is CASSSGPTNTEAFF.

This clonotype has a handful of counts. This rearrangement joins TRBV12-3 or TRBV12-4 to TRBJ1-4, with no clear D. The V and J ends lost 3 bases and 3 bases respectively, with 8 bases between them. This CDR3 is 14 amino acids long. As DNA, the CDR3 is TGTGCCAGCAGTTTTGGACGATCTAATGAAAAACTGTTTTTT. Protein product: CASSFGRSNEKLFF.

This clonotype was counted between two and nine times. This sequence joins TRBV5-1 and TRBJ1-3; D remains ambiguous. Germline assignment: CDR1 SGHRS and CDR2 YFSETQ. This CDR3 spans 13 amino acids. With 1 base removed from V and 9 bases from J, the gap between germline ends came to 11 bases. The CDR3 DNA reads TGCGCCAGCAGCTTGCCAGATTCCCTCACCATATATTTT. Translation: CASSLPDSLTIYF.

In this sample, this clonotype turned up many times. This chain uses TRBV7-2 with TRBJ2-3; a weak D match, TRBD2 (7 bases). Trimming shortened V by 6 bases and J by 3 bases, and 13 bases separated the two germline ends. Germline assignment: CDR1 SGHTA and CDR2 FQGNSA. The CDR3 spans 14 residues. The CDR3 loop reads CASRPGGPTDTQYF. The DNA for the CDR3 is TGTGCCAGCAGGCCGGGGGGCCCGACAGATACGCAGTATTTT.

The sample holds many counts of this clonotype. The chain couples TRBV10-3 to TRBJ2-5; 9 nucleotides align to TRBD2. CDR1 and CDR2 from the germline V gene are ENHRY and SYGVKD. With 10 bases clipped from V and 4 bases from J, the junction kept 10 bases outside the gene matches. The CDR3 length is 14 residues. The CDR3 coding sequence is TGTGCCACCCAATTAGCGGGGGCGACAGAGACCCAGTACTTC. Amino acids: CATQLAGATETQYF.

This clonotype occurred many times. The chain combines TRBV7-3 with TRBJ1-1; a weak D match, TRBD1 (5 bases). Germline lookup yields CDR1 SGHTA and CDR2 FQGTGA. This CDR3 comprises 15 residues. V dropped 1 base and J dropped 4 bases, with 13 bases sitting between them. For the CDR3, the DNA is TGTGCCAGCAGCTTAATGGCAGGGCTGGGCACTGAAGCTTTCTTT. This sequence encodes CASSLMAGLGTEAFF.

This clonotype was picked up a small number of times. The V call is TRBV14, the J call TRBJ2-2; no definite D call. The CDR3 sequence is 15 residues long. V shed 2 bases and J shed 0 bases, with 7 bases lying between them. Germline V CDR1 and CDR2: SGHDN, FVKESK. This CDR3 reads CASSQNGPNTGELFF. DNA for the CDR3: TGTGCCAGCAGCCAAAACGGACCGAACACCGGGGAGCTGTTTTTT.

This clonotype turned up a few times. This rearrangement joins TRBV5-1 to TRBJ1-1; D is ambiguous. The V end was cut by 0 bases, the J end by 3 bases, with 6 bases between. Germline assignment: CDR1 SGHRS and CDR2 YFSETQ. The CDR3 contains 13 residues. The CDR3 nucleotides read TGCGCCAGCAGCTTGGGGGCCGACACTGAAGCTTTCTTT. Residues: CASSLGADTEAFF. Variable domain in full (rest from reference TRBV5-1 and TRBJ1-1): KAGVTQTPRYLIKTRGQQVTLSCSPISGHRSVSWYQQTPGQGLQFLFEYFSETQRNKGNFPGRFSGRQFSNSRSEMNVSTLELGDSALYLCASSLGADTEAFFGQGTRLTVV.

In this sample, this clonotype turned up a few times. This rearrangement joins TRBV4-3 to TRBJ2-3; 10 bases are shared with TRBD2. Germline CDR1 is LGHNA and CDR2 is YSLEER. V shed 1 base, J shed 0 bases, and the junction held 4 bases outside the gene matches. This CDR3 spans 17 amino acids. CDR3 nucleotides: TGCGCCAGCAGCCAAGGGAGCGGGGGGGTAAGCACAGATACGCAGTATTTT. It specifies CASSQGSGGVSTDTQYF.

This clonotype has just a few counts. The CDR3, as DNA: TGTGCCAGCAGTTTGGAGGACGCCAGGAACACTGAAGCTTTCTTT. It specifies CASSLEDARNTEAFF. The chain couples TRBV12-3 or TRBV12-4 to TRBJ1-1, with unresolved D. This CDR3 is 15 amino acids long. V lost 3 bases to trimming and J lost 1 base, with 12 bases between them.

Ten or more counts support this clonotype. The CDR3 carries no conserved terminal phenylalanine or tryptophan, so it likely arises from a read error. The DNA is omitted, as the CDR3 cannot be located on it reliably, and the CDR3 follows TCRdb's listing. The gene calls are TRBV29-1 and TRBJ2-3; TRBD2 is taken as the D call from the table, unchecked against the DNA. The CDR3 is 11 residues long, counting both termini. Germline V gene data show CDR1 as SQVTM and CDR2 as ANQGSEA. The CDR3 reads CSVDGLAGGLS.

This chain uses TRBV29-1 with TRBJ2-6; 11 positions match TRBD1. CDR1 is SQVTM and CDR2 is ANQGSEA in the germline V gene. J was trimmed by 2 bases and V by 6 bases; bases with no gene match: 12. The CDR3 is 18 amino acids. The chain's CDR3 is CSVKVVGQGAAGANVLTF. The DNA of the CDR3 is TGCAGCGTGAAGGTGGTAGGACAGGGGGCTGCTGGGGCCAACGTCCTGACTTTC.

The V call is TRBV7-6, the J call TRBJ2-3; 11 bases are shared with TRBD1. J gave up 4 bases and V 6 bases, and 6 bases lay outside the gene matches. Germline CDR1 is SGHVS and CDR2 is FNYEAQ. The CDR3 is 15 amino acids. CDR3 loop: CASSKTGQGADTQYF. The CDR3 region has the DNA TGTGCCAGCAGTAAAACGGGACAGGGGGCAGATACGCAGTATTTT.

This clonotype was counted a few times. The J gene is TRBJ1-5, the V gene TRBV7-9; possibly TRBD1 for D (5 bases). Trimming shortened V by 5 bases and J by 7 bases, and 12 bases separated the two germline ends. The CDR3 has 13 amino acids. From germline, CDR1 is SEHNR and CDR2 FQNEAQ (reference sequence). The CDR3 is CASSLQAPQPQHF. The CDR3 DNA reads TGTGCCAGCAGCCTACAGGCCCCCCAGCCCCAGCATTTT.

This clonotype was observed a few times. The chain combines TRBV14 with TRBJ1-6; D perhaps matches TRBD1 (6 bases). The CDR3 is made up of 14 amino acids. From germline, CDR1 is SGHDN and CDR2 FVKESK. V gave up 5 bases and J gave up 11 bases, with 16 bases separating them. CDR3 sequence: CASSWRGGSAPLHF. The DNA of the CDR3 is TGTGCCAGCAGCTGGAGGGGGGGTAGTGCACCCCTCCACTTT.

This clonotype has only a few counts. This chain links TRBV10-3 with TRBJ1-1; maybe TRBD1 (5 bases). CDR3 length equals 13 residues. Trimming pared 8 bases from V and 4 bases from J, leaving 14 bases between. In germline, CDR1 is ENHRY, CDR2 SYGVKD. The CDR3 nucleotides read TGTGCCATCCTTCCCTCGGGGGGCACTGAAGCTTTCTTT. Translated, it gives CAILPSGGTEAFF.

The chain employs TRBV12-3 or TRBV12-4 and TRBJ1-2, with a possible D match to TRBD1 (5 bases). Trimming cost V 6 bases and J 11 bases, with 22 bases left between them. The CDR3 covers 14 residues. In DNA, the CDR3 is TGTGCCAGCAGCCGACAGACGGAGGGGATCGGGTACACCTTC. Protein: CASSRQTEGIGYTF.

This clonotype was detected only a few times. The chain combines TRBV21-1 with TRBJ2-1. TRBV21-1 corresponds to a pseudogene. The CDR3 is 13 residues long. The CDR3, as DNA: TGTGCCAGCAGCAAAAAGCAGACGCATGAGCAGTTCTTC. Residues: CASSKKQTHEQFF.